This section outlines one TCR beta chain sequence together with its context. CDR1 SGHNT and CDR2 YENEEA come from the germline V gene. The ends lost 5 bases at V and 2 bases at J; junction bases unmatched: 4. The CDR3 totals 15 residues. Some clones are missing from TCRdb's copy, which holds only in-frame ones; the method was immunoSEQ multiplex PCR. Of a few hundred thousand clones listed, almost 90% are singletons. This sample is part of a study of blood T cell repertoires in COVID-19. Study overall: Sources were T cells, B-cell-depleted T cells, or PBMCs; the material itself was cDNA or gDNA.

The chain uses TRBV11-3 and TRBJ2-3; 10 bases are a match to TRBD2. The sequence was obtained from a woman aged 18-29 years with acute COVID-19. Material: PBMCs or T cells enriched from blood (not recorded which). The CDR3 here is CASSPGLAATDTQYF. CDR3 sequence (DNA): TGTGCCAGCAGCCCAGGACTAGCGGCCACAGATACGCAGTATTTT. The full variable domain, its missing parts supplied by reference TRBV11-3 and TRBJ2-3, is EAGVVQSPRYKIIEKKQPVAFWCNPISGHNTLYWYLQNLGQGPELLIRYENEEAVDDSQLPKDRFSAERLKGVDSTLKIQPAELGDSAVYLCASSPGLAATDTQYFGPGTRLTVL.